This note documents a single TCR beta chain sequence. Its antigen is unknown. The time point denotes: pre-sensitization, week 0. Treatment in this sample: therapeutic diphenylcyclopropenone sensitization with weekly scalp DPC. Each patch-test visit's blood sample preceded patch application. The source of the sample is a study of human T cells and chemical hapten exposure. Whole-study context: An area of 2 cm by about 2.2 cm on upper inner arm skin received 2% DPC for sensitization.

Original handling: Sample TCR totals centred on a median of around 96,000, ranging about 20,000 to 750,000. Via MiXCR, TCRdb re-called the RACE reads, giving one row per CDR3 protein. These V and J calls derive from TCRdb rather than the authors' analysis. This sample has about 260,000 distinct CDR3 sequences, with about 9% found just once. Study-wide results and limits: TCRs above 1 in 1000 frequency stayed constant with DPC sensitization.

Germline assignment: CDR1 MDHEN and CDR2 SYDVKM. V was cut by 3 bases and J by 4 bases, with 20 bases left in between. This CDR3 is 17 amino acids long. The J gene is TRBJ2-3, the V gene TRBV28; the D call may be TRBD1 or TRBD2 (6 bases each). The sequence derives from a middle-aged woman with alopecia areata. Some clones in this sample may be carry-over from other donors' samples. Sample: whole blood, taken in connection with sensitization to the hapten diphenylcyclopropenone (DPC). CDR3 protein: CASSLRRGLSGADTQYF. The CDR3 bases are TGTGCCAGCAGTTTGAGACGGGGGCTTTCCGGGGCAGATACGCAGTATTTT. Full variable domain (rest looked up from reference TRBV28 and TRBJ2-3): DVKVTQSSRYLVKRTGEKVFLECVQDMDHENMFWYRQDPGLGLRLIYFSYDVKMKEKGDIPEGYSVSREKKERFSLILESASTNQTSMYLCASSLRRGLSGADTQYFGPGTRLTVL.